The entry below gives a single T cell receptor beta chain sequence along with its context. Antigen: not known. V was pared by 3 bases and J by 5 bases, with 6 bases of the junction left unmatched. The CDR3 totals 14 residues. The V gene's germline CDR1 is SEHNR and CDR2 FQNEAQ (reference sequence). The data belong to a study of cytomegalovirus exposure and HLA in healthy donors. Study conclusions and caveats: For most TCR beta V segments, an earlier analysis put the productive rate at about 87% or about 30% of the time.

PCR primers comprised 60 Vbeta and 13 Jbeta primers. Source study methods: A later analysis counted approximately 80 million unique TCR beta chains, around 11 million shared. Method: immunoSEQ multiplex PCR; TCRdb's copy keeps in-frame clones and lacks some. V and J calls plus clone size are reproduced from that table; the DNA served to infer D and trimming. The sample lists approximately 190,000 clones, about 80% occurring once. This TCR came from a woman younger than 35 in good health and CMV-seropositive. V is TRBV7-9 and J is TRBJ2-5; TRBD1 aligns across 7 bases. Material for sequencing was PBMCs. CDR3 amino acids: CASSFEGGGETQYF. The DNA of the CDR3 is TGTGCCAGCAGCTTCGAAGGGGGCGGGGAGACCCAGTACTTC.